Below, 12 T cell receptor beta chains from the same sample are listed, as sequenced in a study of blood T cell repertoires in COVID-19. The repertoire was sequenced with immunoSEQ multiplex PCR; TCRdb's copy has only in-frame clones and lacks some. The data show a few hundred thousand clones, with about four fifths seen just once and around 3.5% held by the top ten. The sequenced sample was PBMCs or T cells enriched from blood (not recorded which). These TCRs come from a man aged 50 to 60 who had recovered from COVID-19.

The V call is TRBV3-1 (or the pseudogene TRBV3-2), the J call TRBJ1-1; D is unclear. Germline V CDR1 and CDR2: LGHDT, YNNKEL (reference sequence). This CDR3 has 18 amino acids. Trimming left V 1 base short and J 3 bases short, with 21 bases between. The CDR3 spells CASSQAGRSALRDTEAFF. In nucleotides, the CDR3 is TGTGCCAGCAGCCAAGCCGGAAGGTCCGCCCTTCGGGACACTGAAGCTTTCTTT.

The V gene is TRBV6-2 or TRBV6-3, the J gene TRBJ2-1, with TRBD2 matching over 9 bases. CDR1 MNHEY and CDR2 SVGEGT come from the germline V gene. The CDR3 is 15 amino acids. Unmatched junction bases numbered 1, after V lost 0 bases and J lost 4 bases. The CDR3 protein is CASSYSGLAYNEQFF. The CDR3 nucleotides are TGTGCCAGCAGTTACTCGGGACTAGCATACAATGAGCAGTTCTTC.

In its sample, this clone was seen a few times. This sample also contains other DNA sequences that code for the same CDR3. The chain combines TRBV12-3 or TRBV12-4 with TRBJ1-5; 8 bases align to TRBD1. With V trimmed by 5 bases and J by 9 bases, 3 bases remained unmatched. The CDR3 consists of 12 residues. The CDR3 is CASSAGGRPQHF. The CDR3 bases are TGTGCCAGCAGTGCAGGGGGCCGGCCCCAGCATTTT.

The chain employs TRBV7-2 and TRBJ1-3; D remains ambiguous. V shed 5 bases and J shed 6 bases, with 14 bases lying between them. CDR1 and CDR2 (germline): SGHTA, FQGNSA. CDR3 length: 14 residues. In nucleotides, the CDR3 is TGTGCCAGCAGCGAGGGCCAATTGGCAAACACCATATATTTT. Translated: CASSEGQLANTIYF.

The CDR3 DNA reads TGTGCCAGCTCTAAAGCGGGAACGACCTACGAGCAGTACTTC. Amino acid sequence: CASSKAGTTYEQYF. The rearrangement links TRBV18 to TRBJ2-7; 7 positions match TRBD2. Unmatched junction bases numbered 7, after V lost 6 bases and J lost 2 bases. The CDR3 has 14 amino acids. Germline assignment: CDR1 KGHSH and CDR2 LQKENI. Combining the CDR3 with reference TRBV18 and TRBJ2-7 gives the whole variable domain NAGVMQNPRHLVRRRGQEARLRCSPMKGHSHVYWYRQLPEEGLKFMVYLQKENIIDESGMPKERFSAEFPKEGPSILRIQQVVRGDSAAYFCASSKAGTTYEQYFGPGTRLTVT.

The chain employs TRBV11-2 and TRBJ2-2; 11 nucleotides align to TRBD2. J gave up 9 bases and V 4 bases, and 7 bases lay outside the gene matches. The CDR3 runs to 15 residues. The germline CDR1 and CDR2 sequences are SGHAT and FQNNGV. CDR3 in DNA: TGTGCCAGCAGCTCTACTAGCGGGAGTAACCGGGAGCTGTTTTTT. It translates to CASSSTSGSNRELFF.

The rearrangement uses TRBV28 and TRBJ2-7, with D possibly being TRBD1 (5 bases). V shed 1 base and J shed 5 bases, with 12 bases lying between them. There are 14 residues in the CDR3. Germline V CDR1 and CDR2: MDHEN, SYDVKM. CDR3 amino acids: CASSLLGRVHEQYF. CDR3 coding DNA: TGTGCCAGCAGTTTATTGGGCAGGGTCCACGAGCAGTACTTC.

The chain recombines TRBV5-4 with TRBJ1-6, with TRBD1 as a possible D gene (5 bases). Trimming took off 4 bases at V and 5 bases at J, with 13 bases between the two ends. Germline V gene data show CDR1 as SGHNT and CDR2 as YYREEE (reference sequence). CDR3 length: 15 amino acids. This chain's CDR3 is CASSPRGGDNSPLHF. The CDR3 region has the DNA TGTGCCAGCAGCCCGAGGGGAGGAGATAATTCACCCCTCCACTTT.

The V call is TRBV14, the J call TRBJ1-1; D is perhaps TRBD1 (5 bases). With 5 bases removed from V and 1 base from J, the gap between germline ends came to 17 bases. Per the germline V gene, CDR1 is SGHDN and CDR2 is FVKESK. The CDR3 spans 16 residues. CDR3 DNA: TGTGCCAGCAGCGGGAGGAGGGGAGCCCCGAACACTGAAGCTTTCTTT. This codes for CASSGRRGAPNTEAFF.

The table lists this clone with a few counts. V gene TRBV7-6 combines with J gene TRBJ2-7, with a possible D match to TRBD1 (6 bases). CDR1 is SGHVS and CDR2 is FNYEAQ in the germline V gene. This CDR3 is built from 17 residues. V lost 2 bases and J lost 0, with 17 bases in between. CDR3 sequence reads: CASSLISAAGDSYEQYF. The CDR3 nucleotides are TGTGCCAGCAGCTTAATTTCAGCGGCAGGGGACTCCTACGAGCAGTACTTC.

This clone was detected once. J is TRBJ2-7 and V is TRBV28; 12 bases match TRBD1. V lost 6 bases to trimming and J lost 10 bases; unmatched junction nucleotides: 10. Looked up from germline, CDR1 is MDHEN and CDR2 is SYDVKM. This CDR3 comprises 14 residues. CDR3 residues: CASSTSGTGGYQYF. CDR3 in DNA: TGTGCCAGCAGCACCTCCGGGACAGGGGGCTATCAGTACTTC.

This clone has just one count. The CDR3 spells CSDSTGESYGYTF. The CDR3 coding sequence is TGCAGCGACTCGACAGGGGAGAGCTATGGCTACACCTTC. The chain recombines TRBV29-1 with TRBJ1-2, with 8 bases identical to TRBD1. Germline V gives CDR1 SQVTM, CDR2 ANQGSEA. CDR3 length equals 13 residues. V was clipped by 7 bases and J by 4 bases; unmatched bases: 8.